Following are 20 T cell receptor beta chains from one sample sequenced in a study of memory CD4+ T cells and cytomegalovirus serostatus. Using immunoSEQ multiplex PCR, the repertoire was profiled, and TCRdb retains in-frame clones only, with some absent. This sample has 52,000 or so clones; around 81% occur once, and the top ten carry 1.5% to 2%. Single viable CD3+CD4+CD8-CD45RO+ cells were sorted as the memory CD4+ T cells. The sample was memory CD4+ T cells from blood. Every receptor here comes from an adult in good health and CMV-seronegative.

CDR3 coding DNA: TGTGCCAGCAGTGGGAGGGGTGTTTCCTACGAGCAGTACTTC. Protein product: CASSGRGVSYEQYF. The rearrangement links TRBV2 to TRBJ2-7, with D maybe TRBD2 (6 bases). The CDR3 sequence is 14 residues long. The V and J ends lost 4 bases and 1 base respectively, with 11 bases between them. Germline V gene lookup returns CDR1 SNHLY and CDR2 FYNNEI. Full variable domain (rest looked up from reference TRBV2 and TRBJ2-7): EPEVTQTPSHQVTQMGQEVILRCVPISNHLYFYWYRQILGQKVEFLVSFYNNEISEKSEIFDDQFSVERPDGSNFTLKIRSTKLEDSAMYFCASSGRGVSYEQYFGPGTRLTVT.

The rearrangement links TRBV7-9 to TRBJ2-7, with 7 positions matching TRBD1. V gave up 5 bases and J gave up 5 bases; unmatched junction bases: 15. Germline V gives CDR1 SEHNR, CDR2 FQNEAQ (reference sequence). The CDR3 is 16 residues long. CDR3 loop: CASSLLTGMIVNEQYF. CDR3 nucleotides: TGTGCCAGCAGCCTTCTGACAGGGATGATCGTGAACGAGCAGTACTTC.

The table lists this clone with a few counts. The V call is TRBV28, the J call TRBJ1-4; a weak D match, TRBD1 (5 bases). The length of the CDR3 is 15 residues. V was cut by 6 bases and J by 0 bases, with 11 bases left in between. Germline CDR1 is MDHEN and CDR2 is SYDVKM. CDR3 bases: TGTGCCAGCAGAGGGTCGACAGCAACTAATGAAAAACTGTTTTTT. Protein: CASRGSTATNEKLFF.

The gene calls are TRBV9 and TRBJ2-4; 7 nucleotides align to TRBD1. Germline V gene data show CDR1 as SGDLS and CDR2 as YYNGEE. CDR3 length equals 16 residues. Trimming at V came to 3 bases and at J to 0 bases, leaving 6 bases not matched to a gene. CDR3 region: CASSGDRDLAKNIQYF. CDR3 nucleotides: TGTGCCAGCAGCGGTGACAGGGATCTAGCCAAAAACATTCAGTACTTC.

J is TRBJ2-3 and V is TRBV19, with D maybe TRBD2 (6 bases). The ends were cut back, 4 bases at V and 2 bases at J, with 13 bases in the middle. CDR1 is LNHDA and CDR2 is SQIVND in the germline V gene (reference sequence). The CDR3 sequence is 15 residues long. The CDR3 DNA follows: TGTGCCAGTAGTACCGGGGGATTCGACACAGATACGCAGTATTTT. Amino acids: CASSTGGFDTDTQYF.

This rearrangement joins TRBV5-5 to TRBJ1-2; 8 nucleotides match TRBD1. Germline V CDR1 and CDR2: SGHKS, YYEKEE (reference sequence). J was trimmed by 11 bases and V by 4 bases; bases with no gene match: 10. CDR3 length equals 13 residues. CDR3 region: CASSKDRVLRYTF. CDR3 sequence (DNA): TGTGCCAGCAGCAAGGACAGGGTGTTGAGGTACACCTTC. Full variable domain (missing parts from reference TRBV5-5 and TRBJ1-2): DAGVTQSPTHLIKTRGQQVTLRCSPISGHKSVSWYQQVLGQGPQFIFQYYEKEERGRGNFPDRFSARQFPNYSSELNVNALLLGDSALYLCASSKDRVLRYTFGSGTRLTVV.

The J gene is TRBJ2-5, the V gene TRBV5-1, with 9 bases fitting TRBD1. The CDR3 has 14 residues. Germline trimming cut 3 bases from V and 3 bases from J; bases unmatched to any gene: 3. CDR1 SGHRS and CDR2 YFSETQ come from the germline V gene. For the CDR3, the DNA is TGCGCCAGCAGCTCCTGGACAGGGGAAGAGACCCAGTACTTC. As protein: CASSSWTGEETQYF.

J is TRBJ2-1 and V is TRBV27, with D uncertain. The V gene lost 1 base and the J gene lost 9 bases, with 4 bases spanning the gap. Germline-derived CDR1 and CDR2 are MNHEY and SMNVEV (reference sequence). The CDR3 spans 11 residues. This CDR3 reads CASSLLGEQFF. The CDR3 bases are TGTGCCAGCAGTTTATTGGGTGAGCAGTTCTTC.

This chain links TRBV29-1 with TRBJ2-7; weak D call: TRBD1 (5 bases). The CDR3 is 15 amino acids. The germline V and J ends were trimmed by 0 bases and 3 bases, with 15 bases remaining between them. Per the germline V gene, CDR1 is SQVTM and CDR2 is ANQGSEA. The CDR3 sequence: CSVEDPAGPDYEQYF. CDR3 sequence (DNA): TGCAGCGTTGAAGATCCGGCAGGGCCAGACTACGAGCAGTACTTC.

The chain links TRBV5-6 to TRBJ1-1; TRBD1 might be the D (5 bases). CDR1 is SGHDT and CDR2 is YYEEEE in the germline V gene. V was pared by 5 bases and J by 7 bases, with 15 bases between. The CDR3 has 13 amino acids. The CDR3, as DNA: TGTGCCAGCAGTGCCAGGGAGCGGGTTGAAGCTTTCTTT. Protein sequence: CASSARERVEAFF.

This sequence joins TRBV28 and TRBJ1-3, with a weak D call TRBD1 (5 bases). V gave up 2 bases and J gave up 3 bases, with 14 bases separating them. There are 16 residues in the CDR3. Germline-derived CDR1 and CDR2 are MDHEN and SYDVKM. CDR3 bases: TGTGCCAGCAGTTTAGGGGCAGGGTCCTTTGGAAACACCATATATTTT. Translated: CASSLGAGSFGNTIYF.

The V and J genes are TRBV5-6 and TRBJ2-3, with TRBD2 as a possible D gene (6 bases). Germline loops: CDR1 SGHDT, CDR2 YYEEEE. The CDR3 is 14 amino acids. With 2 bases removed from V and 3 bases from J, the gap between germline ends came to 10 bases. CDR3: CASSFFLATDTQYF. The CDR3, as DNA: TGTGCCAGCAGCTTTTTTCTAGCGACAGATACGCAGTATTTT.

The chain is built from TRBV6-6 and TRBJ2-7; 10 nucleotides line up with TRBD1. CDR3 length: 14 amino acids. CDR1 MNHNY and CDR2 SVGAGI come from the germline V gene (reference sequence). With V trimmed by 6 bases and J by 3 bases, 5 bases remained unmatched. The CDR3 DNA sequence: TGTGCCAGCAGACGGGACAGGGGAATCTACGAGCAGTACTTC. Translation gives CASRRDRGIYEQYF.

The chain combines TRBV11-3 with TRBJ2-5; possibly TRBD1 for D (5 bases). Looked up from germline, CDR1 is SGHNT and CDR2 is YENEEA. The CDR3 has 15 amino acids. The ends were cut back, 1 base at V and 3 bases at J, with 12 bases in the middle. As DNA, the CDR3 is TGTGCCAGCAGCTTAGGGCGAACAGGCAAAGAGACCCAGTACTTC. This encodes CASSLGRTGKETQYF.

The chain combines TRBV19 with TRBJ1-2; D gene ambiguous. From germline, CDR1 is LNHDA and CDR2 SQIVND (reference sequence). This CDR3 contains 15 residues. V was trimmed by 6 bases and J by 1 base, leaving 15 bases between them. In DNA, the CDR3 is TGTGCCAGTAGCCCAGAGGCCCAGTTTAACTATGGCTACACCTTC. Its protein is CASSPEAQFNYGYTF. The whole variable domain, remainder taken from reference TRBV19 and TRBJ1-2, is DGGITQSPKYLFRKEGQNVTLSCEQNLNHDAMYWYRQDPGQGLRLIYYSQIVNDFQKGDIAEGYSVSREKKESFPLTVTSAQKNPTAFYLCASSPEAQFNYGYTFGSGTRLTVV.

DNA for the CDR3: TGTGCCAGCAGTCCCAACCTCTACGAGCAGTACTTC. Translating it yields CASSPNLYEQYF. This rearrangement joins TRBV28 to TRBJ2-7; the D is unclear. Per germline, CDR1 MDHEN and CDR2 SYDVKM. Trimming stripped 5 bases from V and 3 bases from J, with 8 bases between. The CDR3 extends over 12 amino acids.

The table lists this clone with a few counts. V gene TRBV9 combines with J gene TRBJ1-4; perhaps TRBD1 as D (5 bases). Between the trimmed V and J ends, which lost 0 bases and 5 bases, there was a span of 8 bases. This CDR3 region has 14 residues. Germline CDR1 and CDR2: SGDLS and YYNGEE. The CDR3 region is CASSVGGGNEKLFF. DNA for the CDR3: TGTGCCAGCAGCGTAGGTGGGGGGAATGAAAAACTGTTTTTT.

The rearrangement uses TRBV28 and TRBJ1-5; 7 nucleotides line up with TRBD1. V lost 5 bases to trimming and J lost 10 bases; unmatched junction nucleotides: 5. The CDR3 has 12 residues. Looked up from germline, CDR1 is MDHEN and CDR2 is SYDVKM. CDR3 DNA sequence: TGTGCCAGCAGTGCTACAGGGGTCCCCCAGCATTTT. It yields the protein CASSATGVPQHF.

This sequence joins TRBV18 and TRBJ1-1; no clear D gene. V lost 3 bases, J lost 3 bases, and 11 bases lay in between. The CDR3 consists of 14 residues. Per the germline V gene, CDR1 is KGHSH and CDR2 is LQKENI. CDR3 residues: CASSPGQGHTEAFF. In DNA, the CDR3 is TGTGCCAGCTCACCCGGCCAAGGGCACACTGAAGCTTTCTTT.

A few counts support this clone. The chain is built from TRBV7-3 and TRBJ1-1; possible D gene TRBD1, 5 bases. The CDR3 has 13 residues. From germline, CDR1 is SGHTA and CDR2 FQGTGA. The V end lost 5 bases, the J end lost 1 base, and 8 bases lay between the germline ends. CDR3 coding DNA: TGTGCCAGCAGCACCGGGGCGAACACTGAAGCTTTCTTT. This translates into CASSTGANTEAFF.